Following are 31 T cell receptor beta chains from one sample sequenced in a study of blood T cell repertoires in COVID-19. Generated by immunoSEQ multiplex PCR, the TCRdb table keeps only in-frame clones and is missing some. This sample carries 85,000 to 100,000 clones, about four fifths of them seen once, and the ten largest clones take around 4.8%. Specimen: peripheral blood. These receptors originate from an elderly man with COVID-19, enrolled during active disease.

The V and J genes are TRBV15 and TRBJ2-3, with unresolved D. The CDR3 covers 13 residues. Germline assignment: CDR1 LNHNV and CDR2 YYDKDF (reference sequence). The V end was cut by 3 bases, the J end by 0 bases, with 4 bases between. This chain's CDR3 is CATSRSSTDTQYF. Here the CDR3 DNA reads TGTGCCACCAGCAGGTCTAGCACAGATACGCAGTATTTT.

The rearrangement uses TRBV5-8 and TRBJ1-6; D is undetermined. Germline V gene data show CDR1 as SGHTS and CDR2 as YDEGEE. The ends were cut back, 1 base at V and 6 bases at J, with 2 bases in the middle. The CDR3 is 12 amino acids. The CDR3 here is CASSLRNSPLHF. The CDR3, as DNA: TGTGCCAGCAGCTTGCGTAATTCACCCCTCCACTTT.

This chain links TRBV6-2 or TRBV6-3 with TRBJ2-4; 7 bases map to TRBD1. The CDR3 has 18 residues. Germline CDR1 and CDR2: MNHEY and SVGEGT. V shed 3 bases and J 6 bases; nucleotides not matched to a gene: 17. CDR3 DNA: TGTGCCAGCAGTTATTCACAGGGGACACTCGGCGAGGCAAACATTCAGTACTTC. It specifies CASSYSQGTLGEANIQYF.

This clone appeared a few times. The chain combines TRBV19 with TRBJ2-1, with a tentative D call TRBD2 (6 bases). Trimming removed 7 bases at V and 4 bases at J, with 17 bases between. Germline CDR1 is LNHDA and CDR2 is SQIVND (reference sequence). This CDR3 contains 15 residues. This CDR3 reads CASNPDSGLYNEQFF. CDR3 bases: TGTGCCAGTAATCCTGACAGCGGGTTATACAATGAGCAGTTCTTC.

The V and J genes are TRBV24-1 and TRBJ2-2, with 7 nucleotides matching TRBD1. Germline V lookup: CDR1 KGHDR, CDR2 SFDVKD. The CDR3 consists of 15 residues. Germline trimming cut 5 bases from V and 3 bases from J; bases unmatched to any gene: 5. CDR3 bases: TGTGCCACCAGTGGGGCAGGGGGTCACACCGGGGAGCTGTTTTTT. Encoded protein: CATSGAGGHTGELFF.

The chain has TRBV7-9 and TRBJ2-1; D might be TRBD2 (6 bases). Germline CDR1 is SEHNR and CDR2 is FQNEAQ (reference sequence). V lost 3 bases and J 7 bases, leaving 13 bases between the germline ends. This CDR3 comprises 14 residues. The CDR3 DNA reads TGTGCCAGCAGCTTGGAAAGGAGCGGGAATGAGCAGTTCTTC. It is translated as CASSLERSGNEQFF.

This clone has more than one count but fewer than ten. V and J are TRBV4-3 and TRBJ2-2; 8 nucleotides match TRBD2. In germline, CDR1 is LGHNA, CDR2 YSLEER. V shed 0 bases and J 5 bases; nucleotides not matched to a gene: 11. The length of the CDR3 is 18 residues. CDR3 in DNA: TGCGCCAGCAGCCAAGATCTTGCGGGGGGCAGGGTAACCGGGGAGCTGTTTTTT. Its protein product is CASSQDLAGGRVTGELFF.

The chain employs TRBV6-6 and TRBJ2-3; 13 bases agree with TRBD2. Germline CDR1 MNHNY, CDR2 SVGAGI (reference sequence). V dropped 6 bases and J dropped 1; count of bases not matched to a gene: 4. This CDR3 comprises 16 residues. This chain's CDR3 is CASSVGTSGGTDTQYF. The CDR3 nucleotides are TGTGCCAGCAGCGTCGGGACTAGCGGGGGCACAGATACGCAGTATTTT.

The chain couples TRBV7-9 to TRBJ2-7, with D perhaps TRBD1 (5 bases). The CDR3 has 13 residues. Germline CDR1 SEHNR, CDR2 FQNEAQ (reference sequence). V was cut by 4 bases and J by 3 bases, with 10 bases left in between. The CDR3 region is CASSSPGHYEQYF. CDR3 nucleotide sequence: TGTGCCAGCAGCTCCCCAGGACACTACGAGCAGTACTTC.

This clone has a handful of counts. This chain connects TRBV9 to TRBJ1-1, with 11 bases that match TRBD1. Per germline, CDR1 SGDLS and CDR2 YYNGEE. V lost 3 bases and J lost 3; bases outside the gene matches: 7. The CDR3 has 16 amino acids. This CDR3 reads CASSDRTGGADTEAFF. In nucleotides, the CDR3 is TGTGCCAGCAGCGACAGGACAGGGGGCGCCGACACTGAAGCTTTCTTT.

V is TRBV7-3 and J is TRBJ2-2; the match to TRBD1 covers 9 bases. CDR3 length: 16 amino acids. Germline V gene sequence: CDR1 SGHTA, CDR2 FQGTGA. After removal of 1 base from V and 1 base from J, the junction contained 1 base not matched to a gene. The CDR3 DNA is TGTGCCAGCAGCTTAATGGGACAGGGGAACACCGGGGAGCTGTTTTTT. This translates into CASSLMGQGNTGELFF.

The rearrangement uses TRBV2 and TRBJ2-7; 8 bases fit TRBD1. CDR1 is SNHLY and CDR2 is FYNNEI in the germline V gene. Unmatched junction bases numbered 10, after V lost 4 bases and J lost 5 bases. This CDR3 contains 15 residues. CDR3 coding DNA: TGTGCCAGCAGTGCAATGACAGGGGTCTGGGACGAGCAGTACTTC. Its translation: CASSAMTGVWDEQYF.

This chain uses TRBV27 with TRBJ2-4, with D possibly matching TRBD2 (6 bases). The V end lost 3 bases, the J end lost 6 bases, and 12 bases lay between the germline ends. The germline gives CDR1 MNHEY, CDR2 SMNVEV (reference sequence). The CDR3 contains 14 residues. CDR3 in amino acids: CASSFGQGGNIQYF. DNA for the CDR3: TGTGCCAGCAGTTTCGGCCAGGGAGGAAACATTCAGTACTTC.

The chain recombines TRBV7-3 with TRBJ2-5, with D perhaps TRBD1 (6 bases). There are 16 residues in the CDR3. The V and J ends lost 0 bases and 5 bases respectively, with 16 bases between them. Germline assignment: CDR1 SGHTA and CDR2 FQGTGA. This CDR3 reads CASSLTPGEGLETQYF. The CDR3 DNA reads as TGTGCCAGCAGCTTAACGCCAGGGGAAGGCTTGGAGACCCAGTACTTC.

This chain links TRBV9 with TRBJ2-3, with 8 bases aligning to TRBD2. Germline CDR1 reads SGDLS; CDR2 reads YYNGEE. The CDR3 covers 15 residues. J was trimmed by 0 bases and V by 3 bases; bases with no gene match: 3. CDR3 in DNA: TGTGCCAGCAGCGGAGCGGGAGCTAGCACAGATACGCAGTATTTT. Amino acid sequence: CASSGAGASTDTQYF. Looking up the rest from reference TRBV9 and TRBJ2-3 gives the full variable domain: DSGVTQTPKHLITATGQRVTLRCSPRSGDLSVYWYQQSLDQGLQFLIQYYNGEERAKGNILERFSAQQFPDLHSELNLSSLELGDSALYFCASSGAGASTDTQYFGPGTRLTVL.

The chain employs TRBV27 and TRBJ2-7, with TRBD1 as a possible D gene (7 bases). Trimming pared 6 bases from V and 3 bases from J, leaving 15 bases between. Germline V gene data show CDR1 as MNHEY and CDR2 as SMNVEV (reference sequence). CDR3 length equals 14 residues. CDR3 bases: TGTGCCAGCAGGCAGGGGGGATCGCTCTACGAGCAGTACTTC. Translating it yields CASRQGGSLYEQYF.

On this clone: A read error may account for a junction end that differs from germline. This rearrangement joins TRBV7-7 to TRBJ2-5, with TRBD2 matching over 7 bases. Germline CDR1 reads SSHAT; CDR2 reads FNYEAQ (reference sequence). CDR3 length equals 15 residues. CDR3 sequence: CASSLGGTTQETQYF. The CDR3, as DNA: TGTGCTAGCAGCTTAGGTGGGACTACCCAAGAGACCCAGTACTTC.

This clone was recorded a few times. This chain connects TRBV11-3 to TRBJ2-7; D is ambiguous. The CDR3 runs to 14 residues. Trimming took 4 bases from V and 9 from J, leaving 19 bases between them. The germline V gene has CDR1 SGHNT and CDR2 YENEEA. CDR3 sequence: CASSSPGSQRRQYF. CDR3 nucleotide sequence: TGTGCCAGCAGCTCCCCCGGGTCCCAGAGGAGGCAGTACTTC. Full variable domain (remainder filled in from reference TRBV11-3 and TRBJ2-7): EAGVVQSPRYKIIEKKQPVAFWCNPISGHNTLYWYLQNLGQGPELLIRYENEEAVDDSQLPKDRFSAERLKGVDSTLKIQPAELGDSAVYLCASSSPGSQRRQYFGPGTRLTVT.

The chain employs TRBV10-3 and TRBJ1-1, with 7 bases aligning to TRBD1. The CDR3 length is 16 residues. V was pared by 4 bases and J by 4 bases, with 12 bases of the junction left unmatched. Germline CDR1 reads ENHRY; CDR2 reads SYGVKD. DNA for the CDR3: TGTGCCATCAGTGGACCGGGACAGAAGGGAATCACTGAAGCTTTCTTT. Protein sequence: CAISGPGQKGITEAFF.

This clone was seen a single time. The CDR3 DNA sequence: TGTGCCTGGAGTCATGCGGGGGATCAGCCCCAGCATTTT. Its translation: CAWSHAGDQPQHF. The rearrangement links TRBV30 to TRBJ1-5, with D perhaps matching TRBD1 (5 bases). The CDR3 is 13 residues long. V gave up 2 bases and J gave up 5 bases, with 10 bases separating them. Looked up from germline, CDR1 is GTSNPN and CDR2 is SVGIG (reference sequence).

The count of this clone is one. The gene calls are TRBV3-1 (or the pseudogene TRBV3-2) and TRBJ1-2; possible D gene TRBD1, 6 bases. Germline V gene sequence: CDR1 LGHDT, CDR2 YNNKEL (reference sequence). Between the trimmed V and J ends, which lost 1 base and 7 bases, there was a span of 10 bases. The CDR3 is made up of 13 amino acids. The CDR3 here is CASSQAGVGGYTF. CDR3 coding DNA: TGTGCCAGCAGCCAAGCAGGGGTCGGTGGCTACACCTTC.

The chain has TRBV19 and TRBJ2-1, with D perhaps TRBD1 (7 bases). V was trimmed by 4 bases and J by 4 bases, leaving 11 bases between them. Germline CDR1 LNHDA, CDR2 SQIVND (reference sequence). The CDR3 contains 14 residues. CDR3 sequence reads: CASSTTGTYNEQFF. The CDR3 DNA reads TGTGCCAGTAGTACGACAGGGACTTACAATGAGCAGTTCTTC.

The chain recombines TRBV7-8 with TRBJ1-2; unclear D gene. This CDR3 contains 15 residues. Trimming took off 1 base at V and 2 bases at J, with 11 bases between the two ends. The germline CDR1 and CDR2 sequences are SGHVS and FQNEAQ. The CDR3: CASSLVPSENYGYTF. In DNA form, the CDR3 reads TGTGCCAGCAGCTTAGTCCCCTCAGAAAACTATGGCTACACCTTC.

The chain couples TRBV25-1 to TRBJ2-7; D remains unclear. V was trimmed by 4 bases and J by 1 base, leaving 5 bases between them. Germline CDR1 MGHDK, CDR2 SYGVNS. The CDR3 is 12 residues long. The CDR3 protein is CASSVSSYEQYF. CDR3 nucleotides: TGTGCCAGCAGTGTGTCTTCCTACGAGCAGTACTTC.

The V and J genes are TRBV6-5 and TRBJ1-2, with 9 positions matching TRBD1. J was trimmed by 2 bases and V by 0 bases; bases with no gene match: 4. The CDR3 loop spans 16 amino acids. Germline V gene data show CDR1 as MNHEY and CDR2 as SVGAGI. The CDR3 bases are TGTGCCAGCAGTTACTCCGCGGACAGGGGAAACTATGGCTACACCTTC. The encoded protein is CASSYSADRGNYGYTF.

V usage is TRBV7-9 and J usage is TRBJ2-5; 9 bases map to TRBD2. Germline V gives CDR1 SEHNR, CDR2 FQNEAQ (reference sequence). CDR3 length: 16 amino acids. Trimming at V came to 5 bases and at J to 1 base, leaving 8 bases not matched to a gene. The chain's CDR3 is CASSVLRRGGQETQYF. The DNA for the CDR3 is TGTGCCAGCAGCGTTTTAAGGCGGGGGGGCCAAGAGACCCAGTACTTC. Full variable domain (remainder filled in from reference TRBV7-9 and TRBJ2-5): DTGVSQNPRHKITKRGQNVTFRCDPISEHNRLYWYRQTLGQGPEFLTYFQNEAQLEKSRLLSDRFSAERPKGSFSTLEIQRTEQGDSAMYLCASSVLRRGGQETQYFGPGTRLLVL.

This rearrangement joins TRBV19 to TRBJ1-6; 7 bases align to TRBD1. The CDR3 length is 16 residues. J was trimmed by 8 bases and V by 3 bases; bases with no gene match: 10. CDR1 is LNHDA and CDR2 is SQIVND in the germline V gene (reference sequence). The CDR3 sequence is CASSMAEGQPDSPLHF. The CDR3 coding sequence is TGTGCCAGTAGTATGGCCGAGGGACAGCCCGATTCACCCCTCCACTTT.

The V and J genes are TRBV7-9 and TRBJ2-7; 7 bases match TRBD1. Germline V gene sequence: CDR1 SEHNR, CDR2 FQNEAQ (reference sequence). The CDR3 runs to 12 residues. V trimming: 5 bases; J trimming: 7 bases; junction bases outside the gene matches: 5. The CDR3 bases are TGTGCCAGCAGCCCCGGACAGGCGGAGCAGTACTTC. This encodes CASSPGQAEQYF.

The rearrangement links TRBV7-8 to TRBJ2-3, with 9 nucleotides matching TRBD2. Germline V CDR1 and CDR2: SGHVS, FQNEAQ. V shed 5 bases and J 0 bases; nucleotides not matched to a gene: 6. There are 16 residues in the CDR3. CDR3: CASSPGLATSTDTQYF. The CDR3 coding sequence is TGTGCCAGCAGCCCCGGACTAGCGACTAGCACAGATACGCAGTATTTT.

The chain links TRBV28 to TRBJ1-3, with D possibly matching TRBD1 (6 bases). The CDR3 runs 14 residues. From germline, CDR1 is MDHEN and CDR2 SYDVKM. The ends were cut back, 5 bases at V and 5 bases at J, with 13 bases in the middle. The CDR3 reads CASSPGVVRNTIYF. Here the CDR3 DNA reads TGTGCCAGCAGTCCAGGGGTCGTGAGAAACACCATATATTTT. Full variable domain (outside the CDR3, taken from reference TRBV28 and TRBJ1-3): DVKVTQSSRYLVKRTGEKVFLECVQDMDHENMFWYRQDPGLGLRLIYFSYDVKMKEKGDIPEGYSVSREKKERFSLILESASTNQTSMYLCASSPGVVRNTIYFGEGSWLTVV.

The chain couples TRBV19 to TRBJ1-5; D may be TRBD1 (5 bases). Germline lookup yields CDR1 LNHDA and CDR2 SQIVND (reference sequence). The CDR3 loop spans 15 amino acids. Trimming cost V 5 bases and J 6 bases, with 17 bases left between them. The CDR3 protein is CASSVNRIPTQPQHF. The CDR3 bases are TGTGCCAGTAGTGTAAACAGGATACCTACTCAGCCCCAGCATTTT.